These T cell receptor beta chains were read from a single sample in a study of post-analysis software for immune sequencing data. MiXCR was run by TCRdb on the PCR reads, yielding one entry per CDR3 protein. The table includes hundreds of thousands of distinct CDR3 sequences, under 70% detected once. The source material was blood. The receptors were gathered from a girl between 10 and 17 years old with multiple sclerosis. CDR3s include the opening cysteine and the closing phenylalanine or tryptophan. Fields, in order: V gene, D gene, clone size, J gene, CDR3 DNA, CDR3 protein. D genes are given only for firm matches. Clone size appears in some rows only: once, few, many, or a class for an expanded clone.

v_call: TRBV10-3; d_call: TRBD2; clone_size: NA; j_call: TRBJ2-1; cdr3_nt: TGTGCCATCAGTGAACTAGCGGGAGGAGGCAATGAGCAGTTCTTC; cdr3_aa: CAISELAGGGNEQFF
v_call: TRBV5-5; d_call: NA; clone_size: few; j_call: TRBJ2-7; cdr3_nt: TGTGCCAGCAGCTTGAACAGGGATTCATCCTACGAGCAGTACTTC; cdr3_aa: CASSLNRDSSYEQYF
v_call: TRBV7-9; d_call: NA; clone_size: NA; j_call: TRBJ1-2; cdr3_nt: TGTGCCAGCAGCCCCCAGGTGGGGCAAAGGGGTGGCTACACCTTC; cdr3_aa: CASSPQVGQRGGYTF
v_call: TRBV4-1; d_call: TRBD1; clone_size: NA; j_call: TRBJ1-5; cdr3_nt: TGCGCCAGCAGCCCCGAGGGCGAGGGGGCTATCGGGGTTCAGCCCCAGCATTTT; cdr3_aa: CASSPEGEGAIGVQPQHF
v_call: TRBV29-1; d_call: TRBD1; clone_size: few; j_call: TRBJ2-7; cdr3_nt: TGCAGCGTTGTCGGGGACAGCTCCTACGAGCAGTACTTC; cdr3_aa: CSVVGDSSYEQYF
v_call: TRBV10-3; d_call: NA; clone_size: NA; j_call: TRBJ2-5; cdr3_nt: TGTGCCATCAGTGAGTCTATCAGGGGTGAGACCCAGTACTTC; cdr3_aa: CAISESIRGETQYF
v_call: TRBV7-6; d_call: TRBD1; clone_size: NA; j_call: TRBJ2-1; cdr3_nt: TGTGCCAGCAGCTTACCCCCCTCCGGGACAGGGTATGAGCAGTTCTTC; cdr3_aa: CASSLPPSGTGYEQFF
v_call: TRBV15; d_call: NA; clone_size: few; j_call: TRBJ1-2; cdr3_nt: TGTGCCACCAGCACCCCTATAAACTATGGCTACACCTTC; cdr3_aa: CATSTPINYGYTF
v_call: TRBV5-1; d_call: NA; clone_size: NA; j_call: TRBJ1-5; cdr3_nt: TGCGCCAGCAGCCCGGAAGGGGGGATGAATCAGCCCCAGCATTTT; cdr3_aa: CASSPEGGMNQPQHF
v_call: TRBV5-1; d_call: NA; clone_size: NA; j_call: TRBJ2-3; cdr3_nt: TGCGCCAGCAGCTTTACCAGCCCGGACACAGATACGCAGTATTTT; cdr3_aa: CASSFTSPDTDTQYF
v_call: TRBV20-1; d_call: NA; clone_size: NA; j_call: TRBJ2-5; cdr3_nt: TGCAGTGCCAGCCCCGTACTTAGCCCGCAGTACTTC; cdr3_aa: CSASPVLSPQYF
v_call: TRBV5-1; d_call: NA; clone_size: few; j_call: TRBJ2-6; cdr3_nt: TGCGCCAGCAGCTTGCAGGTTCGCTCTGGGGCCAACGTCCTGACTTTC; cdr3_aa: CASSLQVRSGANVLTF
v_call: TRBV12-3/TRBV12-4; d_call: NA; clone_size: once; j_call: TRBJ1-2; cdr3_nt: TGTGCCAGCAGTCTACCAGGGGCGCGGGGCTACACCTTC; cdr3_aa: CASSLPGARGYTF
v_call: TRBV4-2; d_call: TRBD2; clone_size: NA; j_call: TRBJ2-1; cdr3_nt: TGTGCCGGCAGCCAGAACTCGGGACTAGCGGCCTACAATGAGCAGTTCTTC; cdr3_aa: CAGSQNSGLAAYNEQFF
v_call: TRBV11-2; d_call: NA; clone_size: NA; j_call: TRBJ2-3; cdr3_nt: TGTGCCAGCAGCGCCCAGAATACGCAGTATTTT; cdr3_aa: CASSAQNTQYF
v_call: TRBV20-1; d_call: NA; clone_size: NA; j_call: TRBJ2-3; cdr3_nt: TGCAGTGCTTCGGATCCTGTCAGCACAGATACGCAGTATTTT; cdr3_aa: CSASDPVSTDTQYF
v_call: TRBV21-1; d_call: NA; clone_size: NA; j_call: TRBJ2-7; cdr3_nt: TGTGCCAGCAGCCCAGACAGGGGGCGGGAGCAGTACTTC; cdr3_aa: CASSPDRGREQYF
v_call: TRBV7-9; d_call: TRBD2; clone_size: NA; j_call: TRBJ2-3; cdr3_nt: TGTGCCAGCAGCTTAGGATCTCTGCGCGGGAGGGCAGCAGATACGCAGTATTTT; cdr3_aa: CASSLGSLRGRAADTQYF
v_call: TRBV3-1; d_call: TRBD2; clone_size: NA; j_call: TRBJ2-1; cdr3_nt: TGTGCCAGCAGCCAAGATTTTGGACTAGCGGCCCTCAATGAGCAGTTCTTC; cdr3_aa: CASSQDFGLAALNEQFF
v_call: TRBV5-1; d_call: TRBD1; clone_size: NA; j_call: TRBJ2-1; cdr3_nt: TGCGCCAGCAGCGGGGAAGGGGGCGTAACGTCCTACAATGAGCAGTTCTTC; cdr3_aa: CASSGEGGVTSYNEQFF
v_call: TRBV20-1; d_call: TRBD2; clone_size: NA; j_call: TRBJ2-7; cdr3_nt: TGCAGTGCGAAAAGGACTAGCGGGTTTTACGAGCAGTACTTC; cdr3_aa: CSAKRTSGFYEQYF
v_call: TRBV13; d_call: TRBD1; clone_size: NA; j_call: TRBJ2-5; cdr3_nt: TGTGCCAGCAGCTTAGAACGACAGGGAAGGCAGTACTTC; cdr3_aa: CASSLERQGRQYF
v_call: TRBV6-1; d_call: NA; clone_size: few; j_call: TRBJ1-2; cdr3_nt: TGTGCCAGCAGTGGCCCACAGGGCCCCAACTATGGCTACACCTTC; cdr3_aa: CASSGPQGPNYGYTF
v_call: TRBV5-1; d_call: NA; clone_size: NA; j_call: TRBJ2-3; cdr3_nt: TGCGCCAGCAGCTTGGCCCTCGGGGCAGATACGCAGTATTTT; cdr3_aa: CASSLALGADTQYF
v_call: TRBV18; d_call: TRBD1; clone_size: once; j_call: TRBJ1-2; cdr3_nt: TGTGCCAGCTCAACAGTAGGAGGGGGCGGATTTGACTATGGCTACACCTTC; cdr3_aa: CASSTVGGGGFDYGYTF
v_call: TRBV12-3/TRBV12-4; d_call: NA; clone_size: NA; j_call: TRBJ2-1; cdr3_nt: TGTGCCAGCCAACAAAACGGCGGGTCCTACAATGAGCAGTTCTTC; cdr3_aa: CASQQNGGSYNEQFF
v_call: TRBV5-6; d_call: NA; clone_size: NA; j_call: TRBJ2-2; cdr3_nt: TGTGCCAGCAGCTTGTCTCTCACCGGGGAGCTGTTTTTT; cdr3_aa: CASSLSLTGELFF
v_call: TRBV20-1; d_call: TRBD1; clone_size: few; j_call: TRBJ2-5; cdr3_nt: TGCAGTGCTAGAAGGGGGCCAGAGACCCAGTACTTC; cdr3_aa: CSARRGPETQYF
v_call: TRBV7-2; d_call: NA; clone_size: NA; j_call: TRBJ2-3; cdr3_nt: TGTGCCAGCTCCTACGGTGGAGCAGATACGCAGTATTTT; cdr3_aa: CASSYGGADTQYF
v_call: TRBV7-2; d_call: NA; clone_size: NA; j_call: TRBJ1-2; cdr3_nt: TGTGCCAGCATCGGACGGGACACCAGTTCTATCAGCTATGGCTACACCTTC; cdr3_aa: CASIGRDTSSISYGYTF
v_call: TRBV20-1; d_call: TRBD2; clone_size: once; j_call: TRBJ2-1; cdr3_nt: TGCAGTGCTTTCCTAGCGGCTCTCAATGAGCAGTTCTTC; cdr3_aa: CSAFLAALNEQFF
v_call: TRBV28; d_call: NA; clone_size: once; j_call: TRBJ2-1; cdr3_nt: TGTGCCAGCAGTTCACGAGGACAGACCGACAATGAGCAGTTCTTC; cdr3_aa: CASSSRGQTDNEQFF
v_call: TRBV7-2; d_call: NA; clone_size: few; j_call: TRBJ2-4; cdr3_nt: TGTGCCAGCAGCTCGAGGGGGGACATTCAGTACTTC; cdr3_aa: CASSSRGDIQYF
v_call: TRBV25-1; d_call: TRBD1; clone_size: NA; j_call: TRBJ1-2; cdr3_nt: TGTGCCAGCAGTGACAGACAGGGGAGTGGCTACACCTTC; cdr3_aa: CASSDRQGSGYTF
v_call: TRBV29-1; d_call: TRBD2; clone_size: NA; j_call: TRBJ2-1; cdr3_nt: TGCAGCGCCCGCGGGAGGGCCGTTTACAATGAGCAGTTCTTC; cdr3_aa: CSARGRAVYNEQFF
v_call: TRBV6-2/TRBV6-3; d_call: NA; clone_size: few; j_call: TRBJ1-3; cdr3_nt: TGTGCCAGCAGTTACTCGGCGTTCTCTGGAAACACCATATATTTT; cdr3_aa: CASSYSAFSGNTIYF
v_call: TRBV5-1; d_call: TRBD2; clone_size: NA; j_call: TRBJ2-5; cdr3_nt: TGCGCCAGCAGCTCGCTAACCCTAGCGGGAACGGAGACCCAGTACTTC; cdr3_aa: CASSSLTLAGTETQYF
v_call: TRBV20-1; d_call: TRBD1; clone_size: NA; j_call: TRBJ2-5; cdr3_nt: TGCAGTGCTAGAGATTCGTCCAGGGACAGTAGAGAGACCCAGTACTTC; cdr3_aa: CSARDSSRDSRETQYF
v_call: TRBV7-2; d_call: NA; clone_size: few; j_call: TRBJ2-6; cdr3_nt: TGTGCCAGCAGCTTAGTTCCAGGGTCGTCCTCTGGGGCCAACGTCCTGACTTTC; cdr3_aa: CASSLVPGSSSGANVLTF
v_call: TRBV12-3/TRBV12-4; d_call: NA; clone_size: once; j_call: TRBJ1-1; cdr3_nt: TGTGCCAGCAGCTTACACAGGGACCGGAACGCTGAAGCTTTCTTT; cdr3_aa: CASSLHRDRNAEAFF